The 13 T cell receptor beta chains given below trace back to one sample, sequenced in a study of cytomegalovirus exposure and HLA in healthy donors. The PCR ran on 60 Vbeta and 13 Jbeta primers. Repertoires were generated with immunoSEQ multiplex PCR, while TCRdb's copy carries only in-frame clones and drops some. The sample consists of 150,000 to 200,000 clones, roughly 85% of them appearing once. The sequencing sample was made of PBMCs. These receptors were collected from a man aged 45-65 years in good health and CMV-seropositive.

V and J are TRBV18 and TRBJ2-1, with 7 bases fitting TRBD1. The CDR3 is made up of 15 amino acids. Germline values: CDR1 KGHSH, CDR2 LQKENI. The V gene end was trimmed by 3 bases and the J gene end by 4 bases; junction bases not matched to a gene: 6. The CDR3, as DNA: TGTGCCAGCTCACCTCTAGAGGGGGCTTACAATGAGCAGTTCTTC. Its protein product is CASSPLEGAYNEQFF.

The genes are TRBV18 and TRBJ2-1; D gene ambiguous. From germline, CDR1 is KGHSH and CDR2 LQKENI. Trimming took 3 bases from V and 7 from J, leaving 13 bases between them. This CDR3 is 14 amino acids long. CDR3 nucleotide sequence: TGTGCCAGCTCACCCCTAGGAATCCCTAATGAGCAGTTCTTC. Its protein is CASSPLGIPNEQFF.

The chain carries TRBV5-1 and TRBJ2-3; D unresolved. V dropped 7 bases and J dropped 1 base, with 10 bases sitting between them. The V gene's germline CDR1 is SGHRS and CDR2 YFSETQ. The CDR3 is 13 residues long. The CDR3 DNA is TGCGCCAGCGTCCCAACTGGCACAGATACGCAGTATTTT. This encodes CASVPTGTDTQYF. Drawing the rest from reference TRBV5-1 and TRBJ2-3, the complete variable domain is KAGVTQTPRYLIKTRGQQVTLSCSPISGHRSVSWYQQTPGQGLQFLFEYFSETQRNKGNFPGRFSGRQFSNSRSEMNVSTLELGDSALYLCASVPTGTDTQYFGPGTRLTVL.

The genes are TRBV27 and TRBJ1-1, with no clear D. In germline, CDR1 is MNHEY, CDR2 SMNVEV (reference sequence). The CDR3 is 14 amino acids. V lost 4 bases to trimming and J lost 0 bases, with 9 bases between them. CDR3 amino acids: CASSSYSLNTEAFF. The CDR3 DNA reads TGTGCCAGCAGTTCGTACAGTTTGAACACTGAAGCTTTCTTT.

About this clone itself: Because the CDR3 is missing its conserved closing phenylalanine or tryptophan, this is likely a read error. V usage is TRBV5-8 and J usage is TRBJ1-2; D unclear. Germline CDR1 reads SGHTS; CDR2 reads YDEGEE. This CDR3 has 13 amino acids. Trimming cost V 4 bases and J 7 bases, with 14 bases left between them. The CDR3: CASSPWRIPGYTL. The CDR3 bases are TGTGCCAGCAGCCCTTGGAGAATACCTGGCTACACCCTC.

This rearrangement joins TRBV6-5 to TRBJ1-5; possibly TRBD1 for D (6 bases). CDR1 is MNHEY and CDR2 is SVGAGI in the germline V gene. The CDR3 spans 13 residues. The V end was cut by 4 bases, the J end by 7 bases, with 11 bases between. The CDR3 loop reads CASSFGGSQPQHF. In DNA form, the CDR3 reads TGTGCCAGCAGTTTTGGGGGCAGCCAGCCCCAGCATTTT.

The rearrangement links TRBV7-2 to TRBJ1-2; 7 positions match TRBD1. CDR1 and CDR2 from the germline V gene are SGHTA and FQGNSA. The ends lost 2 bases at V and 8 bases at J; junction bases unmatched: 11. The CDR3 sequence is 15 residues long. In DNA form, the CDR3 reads TGTGCCAGCAGCTTATGGGGTGAGGGGGCGGAAGGCTACACCTTC. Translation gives CASSLWGEGAEGYTF.

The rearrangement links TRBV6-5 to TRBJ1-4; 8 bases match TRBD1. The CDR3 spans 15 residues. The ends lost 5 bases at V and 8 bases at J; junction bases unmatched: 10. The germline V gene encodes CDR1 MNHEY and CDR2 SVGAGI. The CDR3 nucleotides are TGTGCCAGCAGTCGCACGACAGGGGTCTCGGAAAAACTGTTTTTT. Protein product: CASSRTTGVSEKLFF.

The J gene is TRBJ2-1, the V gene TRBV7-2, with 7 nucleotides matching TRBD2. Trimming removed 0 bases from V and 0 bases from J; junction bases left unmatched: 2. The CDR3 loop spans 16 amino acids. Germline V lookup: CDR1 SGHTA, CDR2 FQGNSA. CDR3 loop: CASSLASGVSYNEQFF. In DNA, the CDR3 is TGTGCCAGCAGCTTAGCCAGCGGGGTCTCCTACAATGAGCAGTTCTTC.

As DNA, the CDR3 is TGTGCCAGCAGCTTCCGGGACAGGGGAGTCAATGAGCAGTTCTTC. Translating gives CASSFRDRGVNEQFF. The V and J genes are TRBV21-1 and TRBJ2-1; the table's D call of TRBD1 was not tested on the DNA. TRBV21-1 is given as a pseudogene. This CDR3 has 15 residues.

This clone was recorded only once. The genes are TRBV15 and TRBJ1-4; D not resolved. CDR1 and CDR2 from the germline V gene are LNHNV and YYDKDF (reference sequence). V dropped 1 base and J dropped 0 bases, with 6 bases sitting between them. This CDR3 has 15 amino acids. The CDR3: CATSRARATNEKLFF. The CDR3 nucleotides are TGTGCCACCAGCAGAGCGCGCGCAACTAATGAAAAACTGTTTTTT.

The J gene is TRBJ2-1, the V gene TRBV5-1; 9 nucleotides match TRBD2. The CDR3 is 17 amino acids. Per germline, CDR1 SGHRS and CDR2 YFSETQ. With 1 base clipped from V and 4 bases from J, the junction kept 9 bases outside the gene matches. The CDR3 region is CASSLSRGGTIYNEQFF. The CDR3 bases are TGCGCCAGCAGCTTGTCGCGGGGGGGGACTATTTACAATGAGCAGTTCTTC.

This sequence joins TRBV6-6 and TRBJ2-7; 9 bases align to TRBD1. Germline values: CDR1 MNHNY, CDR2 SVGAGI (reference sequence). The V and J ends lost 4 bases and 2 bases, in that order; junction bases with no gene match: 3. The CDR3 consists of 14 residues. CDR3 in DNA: TGTGCCAGCAGTTCCGGACAGGGGACCTACGAGCAGTACTTC. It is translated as CASSSGQGTYEQYF.